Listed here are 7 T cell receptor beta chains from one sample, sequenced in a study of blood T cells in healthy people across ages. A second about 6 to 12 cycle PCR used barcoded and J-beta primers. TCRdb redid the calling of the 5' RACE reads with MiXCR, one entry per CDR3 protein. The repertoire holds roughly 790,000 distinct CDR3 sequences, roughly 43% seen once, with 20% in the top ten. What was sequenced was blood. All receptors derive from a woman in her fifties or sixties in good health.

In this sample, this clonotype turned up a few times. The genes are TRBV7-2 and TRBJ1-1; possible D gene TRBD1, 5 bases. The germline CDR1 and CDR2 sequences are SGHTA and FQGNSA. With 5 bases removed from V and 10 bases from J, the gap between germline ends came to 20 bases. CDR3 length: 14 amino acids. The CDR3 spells CASSHPTQGGIAFF. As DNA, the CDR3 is TGTGCCAGCAGCCACCCCACCCAGGGCGGGATAGCTTTCTTT.

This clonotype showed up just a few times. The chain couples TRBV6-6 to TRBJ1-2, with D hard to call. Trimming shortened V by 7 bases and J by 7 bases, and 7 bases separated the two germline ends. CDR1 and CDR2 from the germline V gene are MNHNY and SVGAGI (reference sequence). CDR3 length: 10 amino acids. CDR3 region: CASTFCGYTF. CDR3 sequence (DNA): TGTGCCAGCACGTTTTGTGGCTACACCTTC.

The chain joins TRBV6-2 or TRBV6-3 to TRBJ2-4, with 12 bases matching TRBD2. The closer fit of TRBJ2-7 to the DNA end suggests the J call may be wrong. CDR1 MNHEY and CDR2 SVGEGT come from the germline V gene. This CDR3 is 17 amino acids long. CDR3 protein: CASSRRLAGDRFDEQYF. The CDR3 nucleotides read TGTGCCAGCAGTCGAAGACTAGCGGGAGATAGGTTCGACGAGCAGTACTTC.

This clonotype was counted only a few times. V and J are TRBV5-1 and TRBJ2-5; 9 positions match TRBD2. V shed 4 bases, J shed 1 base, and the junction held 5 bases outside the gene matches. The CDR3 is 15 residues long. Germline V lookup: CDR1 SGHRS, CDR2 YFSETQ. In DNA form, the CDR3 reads TGCGCCAGCAGCAATAGCGGGAGCTTCCAAGAGACCCAGTACTTC. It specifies CASSNSGSFQETQYF.

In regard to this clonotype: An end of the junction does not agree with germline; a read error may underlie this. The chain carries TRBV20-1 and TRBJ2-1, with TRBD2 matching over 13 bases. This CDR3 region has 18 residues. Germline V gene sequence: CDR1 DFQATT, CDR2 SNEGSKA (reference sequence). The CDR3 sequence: CGARASPGLAGVMDEQFF. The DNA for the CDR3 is TGCGGTGCTAGAGCCTCACCCGGACTAGCGGGAGTTATGGATGAGCAGTTCTTC.

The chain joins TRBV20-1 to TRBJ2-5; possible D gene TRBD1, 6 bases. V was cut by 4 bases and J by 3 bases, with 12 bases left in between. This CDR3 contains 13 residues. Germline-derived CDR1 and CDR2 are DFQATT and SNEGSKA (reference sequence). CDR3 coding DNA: TGCAGTGCTAAAAGGACAGCGGAAGAGACCCAGTACTTC. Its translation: CSAKRTAEETQYF.

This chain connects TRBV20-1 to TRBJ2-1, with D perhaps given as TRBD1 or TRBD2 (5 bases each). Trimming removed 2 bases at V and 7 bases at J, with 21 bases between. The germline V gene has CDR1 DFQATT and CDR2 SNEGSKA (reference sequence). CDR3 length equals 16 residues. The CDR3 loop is CSARHYKGRTINEQFF. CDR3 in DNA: TGCAGTGCTAGACATTACAAGGGACGGACGATTAATGAGCAGTTCTTC.